The entry that follows covers one T cell receptor beta chain sequence. V was clipped by 0 bases and J by 0 bases; unmatched bases: 14. CDR3 size: 19 residues. Per germline, CDR1 GTSNPN and CDR2 SVGIG (reference sequence). Per the study methods: For nucleated cells, counts were estimated from reference gene primer amplification. Assay used: immunoSEQ multiplex PCR; TCRdb lists only in-frame clones, some missing. V and J calls and clone size are as listed in that table; D and trimming were resolved from the DNA. The top ten hold about 4.9% of the sample, which has 250,000 to 300,000 clones, less than 90% seen once. This sample is part of a study of blood T cell repertoires in COVID-19. Study as a whole: T cells, B-cell-depleted T cells, or PBMCs supplied cDNA or gDNA.

The TCR comes from a man aged 55 to 70 who had recovered from COVID-19. Sequenced sample: peripheral blood. This chain joins TRBV30 and TRBJ2-1; 7 bases match TRBD1. The CDR3, as DNA: TGTGCCTGGAGTGTATTTCCCCTAGTGACAGGGAGCTCCTACAATGAGCAGTTCTTC. It specifies CAWSVFPLVTGSSYNEQFF. The full variable domain, in which reference TRBV30 and TRBJ2-1 provide the parts outside the CDR3, is SQTIHQWPATLVQPVGSPLSLECTVEGTSNPNLYWYRQAAGRGLQLLFYSVGIGQISSEVPQNLSASRPQDRQFILSSKKLLLSDSGFYLCAWSVFPLVTGSSYNEQFFGPGTRLTVL.